Shown below are 5 T cell receptor beta chains from a single sample sequenced in a study of blood T cell repertoires in COVID-19. The data were produced by immunoSEQ multiplex PCR, yet TCRdb's version contains in-frame clones alone and is incomplete. The sample lists roughly 500,000 clones, more than 75% occurring once. Sequenced: PBMCs or T cells enriched from blood (not recorded which). The source of these receptors is a middle-aged woman who had recovered from COVID-19.

The V call is TRBV24-1, the J call TRBJ1-1; 9 positions agree with TRBD1. Germline V lookup: CDR1 KGHDR, CDR2 SFDVKD. This CDR3 contains 14 residues. Trimming cost V 4 bases and J 8 bases; bases outside gene matches: 7. CDR3 protein: CATSDPRDRAEAFF. The CDR3 DNA sequence: TGTGCCACCAGTGACCCCCGGGACAGGGCAGAAGCTTTCTTT.

This clone was picked up a small number of times. The gene calls are TRBV11-2 and TRBJ1-6; no definite D call. The CDR3 covers 16 residues. Trimming cost V 5 bases and J 0 bases, with 11 bases left between them. The germline V gene has CDR1 SGHAT and CDR2 FQNNGV. The CDR3 spells CASSVTEGSYNSPLHF. Written as DNA, the CDR3 is TGTGCCAGCAGCGTGACCGAGGGCTCCTATAATTCACCCCTCCACTTT.

The chain recombines TRBV10-3 with TRBJ1-2; unclear D gene. V dropped 3 bases and J dropped 4 bases, with 15 bases sitting between them. The CDR3 has 15 residues. CDR1 and CDR2 from the germline V gene are ENHRY and SYGVKD. CDR3 DNA sequence: TGTGCCATCAGTGACTGGCAGGATCTTATCTATGGCTACACCTTC. Translation gives CAISDWQDLIYGYTF.

The gene calls are TRBV14 and TRBJ1-2, with 7 bases fitting TRBD1. The CDR3 covers 13 residues. The germline V gene encodes CDR1 SGHDN and CDR2 FVKESK. V gave up 4 bases and J gave up 8 bases; unmatched junction bases: 7. CDR3 coding DNA: TGTGCCAGCAGCCTCTCTTCAGGGGGGGGCTACACCTTC. Its protein product is CASSLSSGGGYTF.

The V gene is TRBV19, the J gene TRBJ1-5; D unclear. The CDR3 runs to 16 residues. Between the trimmed V and J ends, which lost 6 bases and 5 bases, there was a span of 20 bases. The germline V gene encodes CDR1 LNHDA and CDR2 SQIVND (reference sequence). CDR3 nucleotide sequence: TGTGCCAGTAGCAGGTCACCGGGATCCGGGGATCAGCCCCAGCATTTT. This sequence encodes CASSRSPGSGDQPQHF.